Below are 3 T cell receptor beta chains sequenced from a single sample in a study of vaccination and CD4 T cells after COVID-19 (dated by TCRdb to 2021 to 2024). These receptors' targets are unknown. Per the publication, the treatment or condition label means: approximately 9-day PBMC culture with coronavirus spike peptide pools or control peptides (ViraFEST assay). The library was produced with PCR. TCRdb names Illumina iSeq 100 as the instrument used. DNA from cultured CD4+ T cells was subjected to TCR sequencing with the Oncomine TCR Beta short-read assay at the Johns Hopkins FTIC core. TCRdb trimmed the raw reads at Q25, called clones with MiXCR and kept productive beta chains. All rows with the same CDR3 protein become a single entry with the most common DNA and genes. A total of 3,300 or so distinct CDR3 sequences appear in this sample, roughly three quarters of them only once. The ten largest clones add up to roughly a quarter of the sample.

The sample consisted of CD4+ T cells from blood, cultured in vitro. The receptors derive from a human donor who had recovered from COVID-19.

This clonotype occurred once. The CDR3 is CAIRAGGPSGNTIYF. The DNA of the CDR3 is TGTGCCATCAGGGCCGGGGGTCCCTCTGGAAACACCATATATTTT. The chain uses TRBV10-3 and TRBJ1-3; perhaps TRBD1 as D (5 bases). The germline V gene encodes CDR1 ENHRY and CDR2 SYGVKD. The CDR3 runs to 15 residues. With 6 bases removed from V and 0 bases from J, the gap between germline ends came to 12 bases.

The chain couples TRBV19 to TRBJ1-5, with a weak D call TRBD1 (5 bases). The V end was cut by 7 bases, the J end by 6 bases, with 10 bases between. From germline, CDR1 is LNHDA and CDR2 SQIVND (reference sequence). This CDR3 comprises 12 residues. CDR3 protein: CASKVGGQPQHF. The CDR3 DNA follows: TGTGCCAGTAAAGTCGGGGGTCAGCCCCAGCATTTT.

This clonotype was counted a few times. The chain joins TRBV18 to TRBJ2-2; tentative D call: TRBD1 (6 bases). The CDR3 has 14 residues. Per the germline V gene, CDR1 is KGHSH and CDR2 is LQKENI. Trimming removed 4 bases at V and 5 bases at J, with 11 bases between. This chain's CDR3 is CASSLRTGTGELFF. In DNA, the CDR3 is TGTGCCAGCTCACTACGTACAGGGACCGGGGAGCTGTTTTTT.